Presented here are 18 T cell receptor beta chains from one specimen sequenced in a study of metastatic and nonmetastatic thyroid tumors. Until they underwent thyroid surgery, no patient had received any treatment. TCRdb ran MiXCR on the PCR reads. Altogether fewer than 100,000 clones are present, under 15% being singletons, with the ten largest covering 3.6%. The sample taken for sequencing was blood. These receptors all come from a female donor with papillary thyroid cancer or a benign thyroid nodule (not recorded which). Some clones in this sample may be carry-over from other donors' samples.

This clone was seen ten or more times. This sequence joins TRBV12-3 or TRBV12-4 and TRBJ2-1; D unclear. Trimming removed 3 bases from V and 6 bases from J, with 9 bases in between. The CDR3 is 13 residues long. The CDR3: CASSFSVLNEQFF. The CDR3 DNA reads TGTGCCAGCAGTTTCTCAGTCCTCAATGAGCAGTTCTTC.

There are many counts of this clone. The chain combines TRBV7-9 with TRBJ2-7; D perhaps matches TRBD1 (5 bases). CDR1 is SEHNR and CDR2 is FQNEAQ in the germline V gene (reference sequence). The CDR3 runs 15 residues. The V gene lost 3 bases and the J gene lost 3 bases, with 15 bases spanning the gap. The CDR3 loop reads CASSFYKGNSYEQYF. The CDR3 region has the DNA TGTGCCAGCAGCTTTTATAAGGGGAATAGCTACGAGCAGTACTTC.

This clone was recorded at least ten times. The rearrangement joins TRBV20-1 to TRBJ1-3; D is uncertain. This CDR3 contains 12 residues. Deletions cut 3 bases from V and 0 bases from J, with 3 bases between. Germline lookup yields CDR1 DFQATT and CDR2 SNEGSKA (reference sequence). The CDR3 DNA follows: TGCAGTGCTAGGCACTCTGGAAACACCATATATTTT. Amino acids: CSARHSGNTIYF.

Turning to this clone: A much larger clonotype is one base distant, so this may be a read error. The chain joins TRBV2 to TRBJ2-3; D is unclear. Germline lookup yields CDR1 SNHLY and CDR2 FYNNEI. The CDR3 contains 11 residues. In DNA form, the CDR3 reads TGTGCCAGCGGTGAGGTAGATACGCAGTATTTT. Encoded protein: CASGEVDTQYF.

The table lists this clone with many counts. The chain employs TRBV4-2 and TRBJ1-6, with a possible D match to TRBD1 (5 bases). The CDR3 runs to 16 residues. CDR1 and CDR2 (germline): LGHNA, YNFKEQ. Trimming left V 4 bases short and J 5 bases short, with 15 bases between. CDR3 bases: TGTGCCAGCAGCCTTCAACAGGCAGAACATAATTCACCCCTCCACTTT. Amino acid sequence: CASSLQQAEHNSPLHF.

This clone is categorized as medium-sized (0.01 to 0.1%). This sequence joins TRBV7-6 and TRBJ2-7; D could derive from TRBD1 or TRBD2 (5 bases each). Germline V gives CDR1 SGHVS, CDR2 FNYEAQ. Between the trimmed V and J ends, which lost 5 bases and 2 bases, there was a span of 7 bases. This CDR3 has 12 residues. CDR3 coding DNA: TGTGCCAGCAGCAGGGACCCCTACGAGCAGTACTTC. Its translation is CASSRDPYEQYF.

The CDR3 bases are TGCGCCAGCAGTGAGTCAGGGGTGGATAGCTATGGCTACACCTTC. It translates to CASSESGVDSYGYTF. The chain combines TRBV10-2 with TRBJ1-2, with D possibly matching TRBD1 (5 bases). The length of the CDR3 is 15 residues. CDR1 is WSHSY and CDR2 is SAAADI in the germline V gene. Trimming took off 0 bases at V and 4 bases at J, with 12 bases between the two ends.

This clone was seen at least ten times. V and J are TRBV7-2 and TRBJ1-6, with TRBD1 as a possible D gene (5 bases). This CDR3 has 15 residues. Per the germline V gene, CDR1 is SGHTA and CDR2 is FQGNSA. The ends were cut back, 1 base at V and 6 bases at J, with 10 bases in the middle. In DNA form, the CDR3 reads TGTGCCAGCAGCTTAGGATACGGGGGTAATTCACCCCTCCACTTT. This gives the protein CASSLGYGGNSPLHF.

This clone was detected many times. The chain couples TRBV18 to TRBJ1-2, with D possibly being TRBD1 (5 bases). The ends were cut back, 6 bases at V and 8 bases at J, with 19 bases in the middle. CDR1 KGHSH and CDR2 LQKENI come from the germline V gene. The CDR3 runs 14 residues. For the CDR3, the DNA is TGTGCCAGCTCGTCCCGGGACGGCCAGAAGGGCTACACCTTC. As protein: CASSSRDGQKGYTF.

V and J are TRBV18 and TRBJ1-2; TRBD1 might be the D (6 bases). Germline V CDR1 and CDR2: KGHSH, LQKENI. V lost 3 bases and J lost 2, with 19 bases in between. The CDR3 contains 17 residues. The CDR3 DNA sequence: TGTGCCAGCTCACCGCCAAAAGGACAGTTCTCAAACTATGGCTACACCTTC. Translated: CASSPPKGQFSNYGYTF. The full variable domain, rest sourced from reference TRBV18 and TRBJ1-2, is NAGVMQNPRHLVRRRGQEARLRCSPMKGHSHVYWYRQLPEEGLKFMVYLQKENIIDESGMPKERFSAEFPKEGPSILRIQQVVRGDSAAYFCASSPPKGQFSNYGYTFGSGTRLTVV.

This clone came up many times. The V gene is TRBV28, the J gene TRBJ1-1; possible D gene TRBD1, 5 bases. The CDR3 is 16 amino acids. Germline-derived CDR1 and CDR2 are MDHEN and SYDVKM. The germline V and J ends were trimmed by 4 bases and 3 bases, with 18 bases remaining between them. Here the CDR3 DNA reads TGTGCCAGCAGTTCTGGTGGGGCAGGAGGGGACACTGAAGCTTTCTTT. Protein product: CASSSGGAGGDTEAFF.

This clone was recorded a few times. In DNA form, the CDR3 reads TGTGCCAGCAGTTTGTCTTGGGGGGACGGCGCAGATACGCAGTATTTT. This encodes CASSLSWGDGADTQYF. The chain uses TRBV28 and TRBJ2-3; tentative D call: TRBD2 (6 bases). The CDR3 covers 16 residues. CDR1 MDHEN and CDR2 SYDVKM come from the germline V gene. V shed 3 bases and J shed 4 bases, with 17 bases lying between them.

The chain joins TRBV4-1 to TRBJ2-1, with 7 bases aligning to TRBD2. Trimming removed 5 bases from V and 0 bases from J; junction bases left unmatched: 10. This CDR3 contains 17 residues. From germline, CDR1 is MGHRA and CDR2 YSYEKL. The CDR3 DNA reads TGCGCCAGCAGCACTTTTGGCGGGGGAAGCTCCTACAATGAGCAGTTCTTC. It is translated as CASSTFGGGSSYNEQFF.

This clone was observed a handful of times. The identical CDR3 is also encoded by other nucleotide sequences in the sample. This sequence joins TRBV19 and TRBJ1-3; D possibly corresponds to TRBD1 (5 bases). CDR1 LNHDA and CDR2 SQIVND come from the germline V gene (reference sequence). V was clipped by 8 bases and J by 4 bases, with 27 bases between them. The CDR3 totals 18 residues. CDR3 sequence (DNA): TGTGCCAGTTCCTCACTGCCGGGTCAGGGTTTCTCCGGAAACACCATATATTTT. Its protein is CASSSLPGQGFSGNTIYF.

This clone was counted ten times or more. V and J are TRBV28 and TRBJ1-2; TRBD1 aligns across 7 bases. This CDR3 is built from 15 residues. J was trimmed by 5 bases and V by 5 bases; bases with no gene match: 11. Germline CDR1 reads MDHEN; CDR2 reads SYDVKM. The CDR3 sequence: CASSPGQAVVYGYTF. CDR3 bases: TGTGCCAGCAGTCCCGGACAGGCAGTTGTTTATGGCTACACCTTC.

This clone has at least ten counts. The chain carries TRBV27 and TRBJ2-3; 8 nucleotides line up with TRBD1. Losses at the gene ends were 6 bases for V and 4 bases for J; bases not matched to a gene: 9. There are 15 residues in the CDR3. The germline V gene has CDR1 MNHEY and CDR2 SMNVEV (reference sequence). The CDR3 region is CASSLAGQGADTQYF. CDR3 in DNA: TGTGCCAGCAGCCTTGCTGGACAGGGCGCAGATACGCAGTATTTT.

This clone was observed many times. This chain uses TRBV6-1 with TRBJ2-3; 10 nucleotides agree with TRBD2. The CDR3 is 15 amino acids. V dropped 4 bases and J dropped 4; count of bases not matched to a gene: 5. From germline, CDR1 is MNHNS and CDR2 SASEGT. The CDR3 DNA follows: TGTGCCAGCAGTGTTAGCGGGGGGAGCGCAGATACGCAGTATTTT. It is translated as CASSVSGGSADTQYF.

In its sample, this clone was seen many times. The chain carries TRBV6-2 or TRBV6-3 and TRBJ1-5; D not certain. The germline V gene has CDR1 MNHEY and CDR2 SVGEGT. This CDR3 is built from 13 residues. V lost 4 bases and J 4 bases, leaving 8 bases between the germline ends. The DNA for the CDR3 is TGTGCCAGCAGTTCCCCCCCGAATCAGCCCCAGCATTTT. Translating it yields CASSSPPNQPQHF.